This TCR beta chain derives from a study of vaccination and CD4 T cells after COVID-19 (dated by TCRdb to between 2021 and 2022). At the level of the whole study: SARS-CoV-2 positivity had been established in the convalescent patients by nasal swab PCR, and mild disease was recorded in about 9 of these patients and severe disease in one. Overlapping spike peptide pools from SARS-CoV-2 and from the common cold coronaviruses HCoV-NL63, HCoV-OC43 and HCoV-229E were used as culture stimuli. Each participant got two doses of either the Pfizer-BioNTech BNT162b2 vaccine (n=8) or the Moderna mRNA-1273 vaccine (n=2). The spike-specific CD4+ TCR repertoire was compared before and after mRNA vaccination in over 9 COVID-19 convalescent patients and several infection-naive healthy vaccine recipients. Post-COVID blood samples from convalescent patients were collected a median of approximately 93 days after diagnosis, with a range of roughly 35 to 180 days. The time from the second vaccine dose to post-vaccine blood sampling had a median of around 72 days and ranged from roughly 12 to 250 days. Control cultures received a CEFX viral epitope pool as the positive control, an HIV-1 Nef peptide pool as the negative control, or no peptide. The convalescent cohort included six males and four females, with two Hispanic individuals, seven Caucasians, two Asians and one multiracial person.

Reading the germline V gene gives CDR1 MDHEN and CDR2 SYDVKM. The V end loses 8 bases and the J end loses 1 base, and a stretch of 11 bases separates them. From the cysteine up to the phenylalanine, the CDR3 has a length of 14 residues. Left in the record is the CDR3 DNA by itself, 42 bases read in frame from the first base. On the study overall, not on this receptor specifically: In convalescent patients, a median roughly 88% of post-vaccine SARS-CoV-2-reactive clones were detected only after vaccination, suggesting vaccine-specific priming. Although the median number of SARS-CoV-2-reactive clonotypes went up from roughly 20 after infection to around 39 after vaccination, the increase was not significant. Of the vaccine-specific clones in convalescent patients, 304 of 307, or nearly all, reacted only to SARS-CoV-2 spike and did not cross-react with common cold coronaviruses. The study included relatively few convalescent patients and did not analyze early timepoints after natural infection.

The library was made by PCR. At the Johns Hopkins FTIC core, DNA from the cultured CD4+ T cells underwent TCR sequencing with the Oncomine TCR Beta short-read assay. Genomic DNA was extracted from the cultured CD4+ T cells with the QIAamp micro DNA kit. Oncomine TCR Beta libraries made from cultured CD4+ T cells were pooled using unique dual indexes and sequenced on an Illumina iSeq 100. Per the original workflow: Non-productive sequences were filtered out, and CDR3s that did not start with C, did not end with F or W, or were shorter than 7 amino acids were discarded. Antigen-specific clonotypes were identified with the MANAFEST web application by comparing peptide-stimulated wells with reference and other culture wells. For a clone to be called positive, the clone needed an FDR below 0.05, an odds ratio above 5, and a productive frequency above 0.1% in at least two of three replicate wells. Clonotypes that were significantly expanded in both SARS-CoV-2 spike wells and at least one common cold coronavirus spike condition were defined as cross-reactive. Using R version 3.6.1, CDR3 homology was evaluated through Levenshtein distances (stringdist) along with unrooted phylogenetic trees (ape). Starting from the raw public reads, TCRdb applied fastp trimming at Q25, assembled clones with MiXCR and retained in-frame beta chains. Rows are unified per CDR3 protein, each entry keeping the most common DNA and genes. The V and J calls come from TCRdb's annotation, not from the publication. In this sample the table shows roughly 12,000 distinct CDR3 sequences, roughly 55% of which occur a single time. The ten largest account for more than 8% of the sample.

Notes on this clonotype: No antigen is known for it. It has no much larger one-base neighbor in the sample; base qualities were not kept.

The sample's treatment or condition label is to be understood as: roughly 10-day PBMC culture with coronavirus spike peptide pools or control peptides (ViraFEST assay). To expand antigen-specific T cells with peptide pools and then pick out the expanded clonotypes through TCR sequencing, the study relied on the ViraFEST assay. The convalescent patients' positive SARS-CoV-2 PCR tests were from March to December 2020, which was before the Alpha, Beta and Delta variants emerged in the United States. Roughly 2 million PBMCs per well were cultured in IMDM with approximately 5% human AB serum and around 10 IU/ml IL-2, plus 10 ug/ml peptide pools. Half of the culture medium was replaced with fresh IL-2-containing medium on days 3 and 7. After 10 days of culture, CD4+ T cells were isolated by negative selection using the EasySep CD4+ T cell isolation kit. Ficoll-Paque Plus gradient centrifugation was used to isolate PBMCs from whole blood, and the isolated PBMCs were then either used fresh or cryopreserved at -140C. Culture conditions were generally each tested in triplicate wells.

The chain is made from TRBV28 and TRBJ2-2; the D gene may be TRBD1 or TRBD2, since each aligns over 5 bases. The receptor comes from a human donor who had recovered from COVID-19. The sequenced sample was CD4+ T cells from blood, cultured in vitro. The nucleotide sequence is TGTGCCAGCGGGGATGGGGGGAACACCGGGGAGCTGTTTTTT. It codes for CASGDGGNTGELFF.